This T cell receptor (beta chain) was sequenced during a study of regulatory T cells in long-lasting Graves disease. There are 15 residues in the CDR3. Looked up from germline, CDR1 is ENHRY and CDR2 is SYGVKD. Trimming took 6 bases from V and 0 from J, leaving 12 bases between them. Arm-PCR of CDR3 regions with iRepertoire HTBI primers generated TCR beta libraries. MiXCR, applied by TCRdb to the multiplex PCR reads, yields one record per CDR3 protein. The data show 680,000 or so distinct CDR3 sequences, roughly 16% seen once. Time point specified: newly diagnosed GD, antithyroid drugs for less than 3 months. PBMC RNA was the source of the TCR library. These same data were also listed under a study on T cells in Graves' hyperthyroidism and ophthalmopathy.

The sample was peripheral blood mononuclear cells (PBMCs), taken at new diagnosis, from a patient treated with antithyroid drugs. The V call is TRBV10-3, the J call TRBJ1-3, with D hard to call. The sequence derives from a woman aged 30 to 39 with Graves disease. The CDR3 coding sequence is TGTGCCATCAGAAGGACGGAGGACTCTGGAAACACCATATATTTT. This sequence encodes CAIRRTEDSGNTIYF.